Given below is one T cell receptor (beta chain) in context. Its antigen remains unidentified. The germline CDR1 and CDR2 sequences are SGHTA and FQGTGA. Trimming took off 4 bases at V and 5 bases at J, with 11 bases between the two ends. The CDR3 is 13 residues long. These data are taken from a study of cytomegalovirus exposure and HLA in healthy donors. Turning to the study itself: The Caucasian-associated ancestry cluster held 65% to 85% of more than 350 genotyped donors.

Findings of the study overall: An analysis done earlier found most TCR beta V segments productive about 87% or about 30% of the time. Later analysis demonstrated an association between a missense DCLRE1C variant and TCR beta V- and J-gene trimming.

Primers included in the PCR were 60 Vbeta and 13 Jbeta primers. Data came from immunoSEQ multiplex PCR; TCRdb stores just in-frame clones and leaves some out. The sample data list under 100,000 clones. The genes are TRBV7-3 and TRBJ1-1; TRBD1 might be the D (6 bases). The sample was PBMCs. The clonotype was recovered from a young woman in good health and CMV-seronegative. CDR3 residues: CASSSGQITEAFF. DNA for the CDR3: TGTGCCAGCAGCTCAGGACAGATTACTGAAGCTTTCTTT.